Below, 10 T cell receptor beta chains from the same sample are listed, as sequenced in a study of blood T cell repertoires in COVID-19. TCRdb's copy holds only in-frame clones and misses some; the assay was immunoSEQ multiplex PCR. In the table there are some 130,000 clones, about 89% of which are singletons. Sample: peripheral blood. The origin of the receptors is a man in his fifties with active or convalescent COVID-19.

The chain uses TRBV7-2 and TRBJ1-3, with a possible D match to TRBD1 (5 bases). The germline CDR1 and CDR2 sequences are SGHTA and FQGNSA. This CDR3 contains 16 residues. The V gene lost 2 bases and the J gene lost 4 bases, with 15 bases spanning the gap. CDR3 amino acids: CASSLTGGEAGNTIYF. DNA of the CDR3: TGTGCCAGCAGCTTAACGGGAGGGGAGGCAGGAAACACCATATATTTT.

Comments on this clone: Distinct nucleotide sequences in the sample also encode this CDR3. This chain connects TRBV30 to TRBJ1-1, with a tentative D call TRBD1 (5 bases). This CDR3 comprises 13 residues. Deletions cut 3 bases from V and 4 bases from J, with 12 bases between. Germline V lookup: CDR1 GTSNPN, CDR2 SVGIG (reference sequence). CDR3 nucleotide sequence: TGTGCCTGGAGCCGTGGGGGGTCCACTGAAGCTTTCTTT. Its translation: CAWSRGGSTEAFF. The entire variable domain, with the rest obtained from reference TRBV30 and TRBJ1-1, is as follows: SQTIHQWPATLVQPVGSPLSLECTVEGTSNPNLYWYRQAAGRGLQLLFYSVGIGQISSEVPQNLSASRPQDRQFILSSKKLLLSDSGFYLCAWSRGGSTEAFFGQGTRLTVV.

V is TRBV27 and J is TRBJ2-1, with 8 bases fitting TRBD2. CDR3 length: 18 amino acids. Germline V gene data show CDR1 as MNHEY and CDR2 as SMNVEV (reference sequence). The V gene end was trimmed by 6 bases and the J gene end by 4 bases; junction bases not matched to a gene: 17. CDR3 coding DNA: TGTGCCAGCAGCTCCCCCTGGATAGCGGGAAGTAGGTACAATGAGCAGTTCTTC. Translated: CASSSPWIAGSRYNEQFF.

V gene TRBV6-4 combines with J gene TRBJ2-7; D might be TRBD2 (6 bases). Germline CDR1 MRHNA, CDR2 SNTAGT. The CDR3 has 14 residues. With 11 bases removed from V and 2 bases from J, the gap between germline ends came to 19 bases. CDR3 nucleotide sequence: TGTGCCGGCCTAATGGGGGGTTCCGCCTACGAGCAGTACTTC. It yields the protein CAGLMGGSAYEQYF.

This clone was observed once. The chain recombines TRBV23-1 with TRBJ1-4, with 8 bases identical to TRBD1. TRBV23-1 is labeled an ORF, and its function is uncertain. The CDR3 sequence is 14 residues long. J gave up 5 bases and V 4 bases, and 3 bases lay outside the gene matches. The CDR3 bases are TGCGCCAGCAGTCCACAGGGGGAGAATGAAAAACTGTTTTTT. It translates to CASSPQGENEKLFF.

This chain connects TRBV18 to TRBJ2-7; 11 nucleotides align to TRBD2. The CDR3 is 17 residues long. V lost 3 bases and J lost 3; bases outside the gene matches: 10. The germline CDR1 and CDR2 sequences are KGHSH and LQKENI. The CDR3 is CASSPPSGTSGHYEQYF. Here the CDR3 DNA reads TGTGCCAGCTCACCTCCGAGCGGGACTAGCGGACACTACGAGCAGTACTTC.

The rearrangement joins TRBV4-1 to TRBJ2-7; 7 bases align to TRBD2. CDR3 length: 14 residues. CDR1 is MGHRA and CDR2 is YSYEKL in the germline V gene. The trim removed 1 base at V and 7 bases at J, leaving 7 bases unmatched. The CDR3 DNA sequence: TGCGCCAGCAGCCAAGTTGGGACTACTTTGGAGCAGTACTTC. Translating gives CASSQVGTTLEQYF.

This chain connects TRBV11-2 to TRBJ2-7, with D maybe TRBD2 (5 bases). The germline V gene encodes CDR1 SGHAT and CDR2 FQNNGV. This CDR3 has 13 residues. The V and J ends lost 0 bases and 6 bases respectively, with 9 bases between them. The CDR3 is CASSLDRLAEQYF. DNA for the CDR3: TGTGCCAGCAGCTTAGATCGGCTAGCCGAGCAGTACTTC.

This chain links TRBV6-1 with TRBJ2-1, with TRBD1 as a possible D gene (6 bases). Germline V gives CDR1 MNHNS, CDR2 SASEGT. Trimming removed 1 base at V and 2 bases at J, with 27 bases between. The CDR3 consists of 21 residues. This chain's CDR3 is CASSEVGQGRGLPYAYNEQFF. CDR3 sequence (DNA): TGTGCCAGCAGTGAAGTCGGGCAGGGGAGAGGCCTACCCTACGCCTACAATGAGCAGTTCTTC.

V usage is TRBV30 and J usage is TRBJ2-3; 7 nucleotides agree with TRBD1. The V gene end was trimmed by 0 bases and the J gene end by 0 bases; junction bases not matched to a gene: 6. Germline values: CDR1 GTSNPN, CDR2 SVGIG (reference sequence). The CDR3 length is 16 residues. The CDR3 sequence: CAWSVQDRWSTDTQYF. The CDR3 DNA reads as TGTGCCTGGAGTGTTCAGGACAGGTGGAGCACAGATACGCAGTATTTT.